One T cell receptor (beta chain) is described in this entry. Sequenced by immunoSEQ multiplex PCR; TCRdb stores in-frame clones only, minus some. Here the sample spans about 270,000 clones, about 87% being singletons. The sample is drawn from a study of blood T cell repertoires in COVID-19. The trim removed 11 bases at V and 7 bases at J, leaving 8 bases unmatched. In germline, CDR1 is LNHDA, CDR2 SQIVND (reference sequence). This CDR3 comprises 12 residues. The specimen sequenced was peripheral blood. V and J are TRBV19 and TRBJ1-2, with 9 positions matching TRBD1. The receptor was derived from a man aged 60-69 years who had recovered from COVID-19. CDR3 sequence (DNA): TGTGCCGCCTATACAGGGGGCTTTGGCTACACCTTC. Protein product: CAAYTGGFGYTF.